This TCR beta chain was captured in a study of blood T cell repertoires in COVID-19. In the original analysis: Reference gene primers were amplified, and this amplification served to estimate nucleated cell counts. Sequencing was performed with immunoSEQ multiplex PCR; in TCRdb, only in-frame clones are kept and a portion is missing. Clonal size and the V and J genes are those of that table, whereas D and trimming came from the DNA. The data show about 170,000 clones, approximately 91% seen once. The sequenced material came from peripheral blood. This clonotype was sampled from a man aged 18 to 30 with COVID-19, enrolled during active disease.

CDR3 coding DNA: TGTGCCAGCAGCGGGACAGGGTTACAGCCCCAGCATTTT. Its translation is CASSGTGLQPQHF. The chain joins TRBV12-3 or TRBV12-4 to TRBJ1-5, with 9 bases aligning to TRBD1. The CDR3 is 13 amino acids. Trimming at V came to 6 bases and at J to 7 bases, leaving 4 bases not matched to a gene.